Following are 3 T cell receptor beta chains from one sample sequenced in a study of vaccination and CD4 T cells after COVID-19. The treatment was: 10-day PBMC culture with coronavirus spike peptide pools or control peptides (ViraFEST assay). During the years 2011-2018, before the COVID-19 pandemic, the unexposed donor's CD4+ T cells were collected. Their antigen targets remain unknown. With the Oncomine TCR Beta short-read assay, DNA from cultured CD4+ T cells was sequenced. MiXCR was run by TCRdb on the PCR reads, yielding one entry per CDR3 protein. The sample includes almost 7,500 distinct CDR3 sequences, around two fifths seen only once; the top ten take approximately 16%. Sequencing input: CD4+ T cells from blood, cultured in vitro. These TCRs come from a human donor in good health.

The table lists this clonotype with a few counts. This sequence joins TRBV7-2 and TRBJ1-1, with 7 bases lining up with TRBD1. Germline V gene data show CDR1 as SGHTA and CDR2 as FQGNSA. Germline trimming cut 6 bases from V and 6 bases from J; bases unmatched to any gene: 7. There are 13 residues in the CDR3. The CDR3 sequence is CASRQTGIPEAFF. CDR3 in DNA: TGTGCCAGCAGACAGACAGGGATACCTGAAGCTTTCTTT.

The table lists this clonotype with a few counts. The rearrangement joins TRBV6-5 to TRBJ2-5, with 14 bases matching TRBD2. The germline gives CDR1 MNHEY, CDR2 SVGAGI. V lost 4 bases and J lost 6; bases outside the gene matches: 7. CDR3 size: 16 residues. The CDR3 sequence: CASSLRLAGGPKTQYF. CDR3 sequence (DNA): TGTGCCAGCAGTTTACGACTAGCGGGGGGGCCGAAGACCCAGTACTTC.

This rearrangement joins TRBV19 to TRBJ2-3; 7 nucleotides align to TRBD2. Trimming at V came to 6 bases and at J to 3 bases, leaving 3 bases not matched to a gene. The CDR3 sequence is 13 residues long. Germline CDR1 is LNHDA and CDR2 is SQIVND (reference sequence). CDR3 residues: CASRGSGTDTQYF. For the CDR3, the DNA is TGTGCCAGTAGGGGTAGCGGGACAGATACGCAGTATTTT.